This T cell receptor (beta chain) is from a study of T cells after yellow fever vaccination. CDR3 length: 13 residues. The V end lost 5 bases, the J end lost 10 bases, and 17 bases lay between the germline ends. General study points: After the booster, over 95% of CD4 and 75% to 90% of CD8 primary-response clones were re-detected. Some clonotypes were seen in both the CD4 and the CD8 compartments. These made up a small share and likely arose from convergent recombination.

A single record per CDR3 protein comes from TCRdb applying MiXCR to the 5' RACE reads. The repertoire holds more than 250,000 distinct CDR3 sequences, with about 6.6% as singletons. This clonotype showed up just a few times. Its specificity is unknown. The sequence was collected from a man aged 18 to 29 who received the YFV17D yellow fever vaccine. The V and J genes are TRBV12-3 or TRBV12-4 and TRBJ1-1, with a weak D call TRBD1 (5 bases). Sequencing was performed on PBMCs, taken 45 days after the first yellow fever vaccination. This CDR3 is CASSGRTGRGAFF. The CDR3 DNA is TGTGCCAGCAGTGGGCGGACGGGACGGGGAGCTTTCTTT.